A single sample gave rise to the 18 T cell receptor beta chains below, sequenced in a study of T cell responses to AZD1222 COVID-19 vaccine listed by TCRdb under 2021. What the time point label conveys for this sample: about 28 days (+/-7) after the second vaccine dose. Libraries were constructed by the immunoSEQ multiplex PCR assay. TCRdb re-hosts the immuneACCESS table, in-frame sequences only. Its copies lack some clones; in the studies checked, an unresolved V gene accounts for under half of them, and the cause for the rest is not known. This sample gives tens of thousands of clones in total; around nine tenths of them show up just once. Together, the top ten hold 3% to 3.5% of the sample. This material consisted of peripheral blood, taken 28 days after the second AZD1222 dose. The receptors stem from an adult who received the AZD1222 COVID-19 vaccine.

The chain combines TRBV24-1 with TRBJ2-1, with 13 bases identical to TRBD2. The ends lost 3 bases at V and 7 bases at J; junction bases unmatched: 5. The CDR3 consists of 16 residues. Germline loops: CDR1 KGHDR, CDR2 SFDVKD. CDR3 in DNA: TGTGCCACCAGTGATCCGGGACTAGCGGGACATAATGAGCAGTTCTTC. It specifies CATSDPGLAGHNEQFF.

This chain uses TRBV9 with TRBJ1-4; weak D call: TRBD1 (5 bases). Trimming removed 2 bases at V and 6 bases at J, with 11 bases between. This CDR3 spans 14 amino acids. Looked up from germline, CDR1 is SGDLS and CDR2 is YYNGEE. CDR3 DNA: TGTGCCAGCAGCGTTAAAGTAGGGGATGAAAAACTGTTTTTT. Encoded protein: CASSVKVGDEKLFF. The whole variable domain, remainder taken from reference TRBV9 and TRBJ1-4, is DSGVTQTPKHLITATGQRVTLRCSPRSGDLSVYWYQQSLDQGLQFLIQYYNGEERAKGNILERFSAQQFPDLHSELNLSSLELGDSALYFCASSVKVGDEKLFFGSGTQLSVL.

The V call is TRBV28, the J call TRBJ1-1; 10 nucleotides agree with TRBD1. V was clipped by 8 bases and J by 0 bases; unmatched bases: 9. This CDR3 has 16 residues. Germline CDR1 and CDR2: MDHEN and SYDVKM. CDR3 bases: TGTGCCAGCGCCGTCCCGGGACAGGGGATGAACACTGAAGCTTTCTTT. It yields the protein CASAVPGQGMNTEAFF.

The chain uses TRBV2 and TRBJ2-3, with 9 bases fitting TRBD2. CDR1 and CDR2 from the germline V gene are SNHLY and FYNNEI. The CDR3 contains 14 residues. Trimming at V came to 3 bases and at J to 5 bases, leaving 3 bases not matched to a gene. In nucleotides, the CDR3 is TGTGCCAGCAGTGAGTCGCGGGGGGGAGATACGCAGTATTTT. This encodes CASSESRGGDTQYF.

In its sample, this clone was seen once. The chain employs TRBV27 and TRBJ2-7, with D possibly matching TRBD1 (6 bases). CDR1 and CDR2 from the germline V gene are MNHEY and SMNVEV (reference sequence). This CDR3 has 14 residues. V lost 5 bases to trimming and J lost 6 bases, with 17 bases between them. The CDR3 DNA sequence: TGTGCCAGCAGTCCCCTCGGACAGTCGGGCGAGCAGTACTTC. It encodes CASSPLGQSGEQYF.

The chain couples TRBV12-2 to TRBJ1-1. TRBV12-2 is a pseudogene segment. The CDR3 totals 15 residues. The CDR3 DNA reads TGTGCAAGTCGCTTAGGGGGGACGGGGAACACTGAAGCTTTCTTT. Protein: CASRLGGTGNTEAFF.

This chain joins TRBV20-1 and TRBJ2-3; D is undetermined. Trimming removed 3 bases from V and 4 bases from J, with 17 bases in between. CDR3 length: 15 residues. Germline values: CDR1 DFQATT, CDR2 SNEGSKA (reference sequence). The CDR3 sequence: CSASDNAERADTQYF. The CDR3 coding sequence is TGCAGTGCTAGTGATAACGCAGAGCGTGCAGATACGCAGTATTTT.

This clone was seen only once. The rearrangement links TRBV5-6 to TRBJ1-1, with 7 nucleotides matching TRBD1. V lost 0 bases, J lost 0 bases, and 5 bases stayed unmatched. Germline lookup yields CDR1 SGHDT and CDR2 YYEEEE. The CDR3 is 16 residues long. For the CDR3, the DNA is TGTGCCAGCAGCTTGGCCGGACAGGCGTTGAACACTGAAGCTTTCTTT. It encodes CASSLAGQALNTEAFF.

CDR3 sequence (DNA): TGTGCCAGCAGCGTACGGCGGGAAGGGGGCGAGCAGTACTTC. It yields the protein CASSVRREGGEQYF. V usage is TRBV9 and J usage is TRBJ2-7; D may be TRBD1 or TRBD2 (6 bases each). The CDR3 spans 14 residues. Germline assignment: CDR1 SGDLS and CDR2 YYNGEE. V shed 1 base and J shed 6 bases, with 14 bases lying between them. Full variable domain (remainder filled in from reference TRBV9 and TRBJ2-7): DSGVTQTPKHLITATGQRVTLRCSPRSGDLSVYWYQQSLDQGLQFLIQYYNGEERAKGNILERFSAQQFPDLHSELNLSSLELGDSALYFCASSVRREGGEQYFGPGTRLTVT.

The chain is built from TRBV7-2 and TRBJ2-2; weak D call: TRBD1 (6 bases). Germline V gives CDR1 SGHTA, CDR2 FQGNSA. Trimming shortened V by 3 bases and J by 0 bases, and 8 bases separated the two germline ends. The CDR3 sequence is 15 residues long. In DNA, the CDR3 is TGTGCCAGCAGCTTCCGGACAGCGAACACCGGGGAGCTGTTTTTT. It encodes CASSFRTANTGELFF.

The V call is TRBV9, the J call TRBJ2-1; D may be TRBD2 (7 bases). From germline, CDR1 is SGDLS and CDR2 YYNGEE. V was cut by 0 bases and J by 2 bases, with 12 bases left in between. The CDR3 is 16 amino acids. The CDR3 loop is CASSVGGGGAYNEQFF. CDR3 sequence (DNA): TGTGCCAGCAGCGTAGGCGGCGGGGGCGCCTACAATGAGCAGTTCTTC.

The gene calls are TRBV4-3 and TRBJ1-1, with D possibly TRBD1 on 5 matching bases. Deletions cut 4 bases from V and 4 bases from J, with 28 bases between. Per germline, CDR1 LGHNA and CDR2 YSLEER. This CDR3 contains 19 residues. In DNA, the CDR3 is TGCGCCAGCAGCCTTGGCGTGGGGCAGGGAGTTAAGTCGGGCACTGAAGCTTTCTTT. Its translation: CASSLGVGQGVKSGTEAFF.

V gene TRBV25-1 combines with J gene TRBJ1-3; weak D call: TRBD1 (5 bases). The CDR3 extends over 14 amino acids. Germline V gene data show CDR1 as MGHDK and CDR2 as SYGVNS. Trimming took off 1 base at V and 5 bases at J, with 9 bases between the two ends. The chain's CDR3 is CASSESGGRNTIYF. In DNA form, the CDR3 reads TGTGCCAGCAGTGAATCTGGGGGGAGAAACACCATATATTTT.

This rearrangement joins TRBV27 to TRBJ2-7, with 7 positions matching TRBD2. J gave up 3 bases and V 0 bases, and 8 bases lay outside the gene matches. This CDR3 contains 16 residues. In germline, CDR1 is MNHEY, CDR2 SMNVEV (reference sequence). CDR3 region: CASSLSRGLRLYEQYF. The CDR3 nucleotides read TGTGCCAGCAGTTTATCGCGGGGGTTACGGCTCTACGAGCAGTACTTC.

This clone was seen a single time. The genes are TRBV6-5 and TRBJ2-7, with D maybe TRBD1 (6 bases). The CDR3 totals 12 residues. Trimming left V 5 bases short and J 5 bases short, with 10 bases between. Germline values: CDR1 MNHEY, CDR2 SVGAGI. The CDR3 sequence: CASSIGGNEQYF. In DNA, the CDR3 is TGTGCCAGCAGTATAGGGGGAAACGAGCAGTACTTC.

This chain uses TRBV19 with TRBJ1-2; no firm D call. The germline V gene encodes CDR1 LNHDA and CDR2 SQIVND (reference sequence). This CDR3 spans 14 amino acids. Trimming took off 0 bases at V and 5 bases at J, with 10 bases between the two ends. The DNA of the CDR3 is TGTGCCAGTAGTATAGACCCGAAGAGGTATGGCTACACCTTC. Translation gives CASSIDPKRYGYTF.

The chain employs TRBV5-5 and TRBJ1-2; TRBD1 might be the D (5 bases). The germline V and J ends were trimmed by 1 base and 3 bases, with 13 bases remaining between them. Per the germline V gene, CDR1 is SGHKS and CDR2 is YYEKEE (reference sequence). CDR3 size: 15 residues. CDR3 residues: CASSLSAGSDYGYTF. As DNA, the CDR3 is TGTGCCAGCAGCTTGTCCGCAGGGTCTGACTATGGCTACACCTTC.

V and J are TRBV4-1 and TRBJ1-2; 7 positions match TRBD1. CDR3 size: 12 residues. J was trimmed by 7 bases and V by 4 bases; bases with no gene match: 3. The germline gives CDR1 MGHRA, CDR2 YSYEKL. Here the CDR3 DNA reads TGCGCCAGCAGCCGAGGGACAGCTGGCTACACCTTC. Translation: CASSRGTAGYTF.